This paragraph covers one TCR beta chain sequence. Its antigen is unidentified. The PCR contained 60 Vbeta and 13 Jbeta primers. Produced via immunoSEQ multiplex PCR; TCRdb's table is partial and in-frame only. The sample consists of approximately 76,000 clones, less than 80% of them appearing once. V shed 2 bases, J shed 2 bases, and the junction held 3 bases outside the gene matches. Germline loops: CDR1 LGHNA, CDR2 YNFKEQ. The CDR3 totals 16 residues. These data belong to a study of cytomegalovirus exposure and HLA in healthy donors. Study-level findings and limits: Later work found most CMV-associated TCR beta chains apparently HLA-restricted.

What was sequenced was PBMCs. The chain carries TRBV4-2 and TRBJ2-5, with 12 bases matching TRBD2. The TCR was taken from a young man in good health and CMV-seronegative. In nucleotides, the CDR3 is TGTGCCAGCAGCCAATCTACTAGCGGGGGGCAAGAGACCCAGTACTTC. Translated, it gives CASSQSTSGGQETQYF.